Below are 20 T cell receptor beta chains sequenced from a single sample in a study of blood T cell repertoires in COVID-19. Profiled with immunoSEQ multiplex PCR; TCRdb holds only in-frame clones, not every one. The sample lists hundreds of thousands of clones; around 83% were seen once. What was sequenced was peripheral blood. These receptors all stem from a woman aged 45-65 years with acute or convalescent COVID-19.

V gene TRBV5-6 combines with J gene TRBJ2-7; tentatively, D is TRBD2 (5 bases). V lost 5 bases and J lost 0, with 18 bases in between. Germline CDR1 reads SGHDT; CDR2 reads YYEEEE. There are 16 residues in the CDR3. In DNA form, the CDR3 reads TGTGCCAGCAGTTTTTTCCTAGCAAGACCCTCCTACGAGCAGTACTTC. It translates to CASSFFLARPSYEQYF.

This chain uses TRBV14 with TRBJ1-2, with a possible D match to TRBD1 (5 bases). Germline V gene lookup returns CDR1 SGHDN and CDR2 FVKESK. V lost 3 bases to trimming and J lost 1 base, with 12 bases between them. CDR3 length equals 15 residues. The CDR3 reads CASSHWGGNNYGYTF. CDR3 DNA: TGTGCCAGCAGCCATTGGGGGGGGAATAACTATGGCTACACCTTC.

DNA of the CDR3: TGTGCCAGCTGGTACAGTGGAGGATACGAGCAGTACTTC. Its translation is CASWYSGGYEQYF. This rearrangement joins TRBV6-5 to TRBJ2-7, with D perhaps TRBD2 (5 bases). The ends were cut back, 8 bases at V and 4 bases at J, with 15 bases in the middle. The CDR3 extends over 13 amino acids. Germline V CDR1 and CDR2: MNHEY, SVGAGI.

This clone is a singleton in its sample. The chain couples TRBV6-4 to TRBJ2-1; 9 bases are shared with TRBD2. The germline V gene has CDR1 MRHNA and CDR2 SNTAGT. This CDR3 has 18 amino acids. The J segment lost 13 bases and the V segment lost 6 bases, leaving 25 bases of the junction unmatched. Here the CDR3 DNA reads TGTGCCAGCAGCTCGACTTTTTCCGGGACTAGCCCAACTAACAACCAGTTCTTC. Translated, it gives CASSSTFSGTSPTNNQFF.

The gene calls are TRBV6-6 and TRBJ2-1; TRBD1 matches 10 bases. Germline V gene data show CDR1 as MNHNY and CDR2 as SVGAGI (reference sequence). Trimming took 6 bases from V and 7 from J; bases not matched to a gene: 12. The CDR3 runs 16 residues. CDR3 in DNA: TGTGCCAGCAGCCGATCCAGGGACAGGGGAGTAAATGAGCAGTTCTTC. It yields the protein CASSRSRDRGVNEQFF.

The J gene is TRBJ1-2, the V gene TRBV14; 8 bases agree with TRBD1. The V gene's germline CDR1 is SGHDN and CDR2 FVKESK. CDR3 length: 13 residues. J was trimmed by 4 bases and V by 2 bases; bases with no gene match: 0. Here the CDR3 DNA reads TGTGCCAGCAGCCAAACAGGGGGCTATGGCTACACCTTC. The encoded protein is CASSQTGGYGYTF.

V gene TRBV5-8 combines with J gene TRBJ1-4, with 9 positions matching TRBD1. The CDR3 length is 16 residues. The ends lost 4 bases at V and 8 bases at J; junction bases unmatched: 12. Germline V gives CDR1 SGHTS, CDR2 YDEGEE. The DNA of the CDR3 is TGTGCCAGCAGCCCAGGCCTACAGGGGGCAGGGGAAAAACTGTTTTTT. Its translation is CASSPGLQGAGEKLFF.

This chain links TRBV7-9 with TRBJ1-4, with a tentative D call TRBD1 (5 bases). Germline V lookup: CDR1 SEHNR, CDR2 FQNEAQ (reference sequence). The ends were cut back, 1 base at V and 2 bases at J, with 5 bases in the middle. The CDR3 has 14 amino acids. This chain's CDR3 is CASSLDRTNEKLFF. The CDR3 bases are TGTGCCAGCAGCTTAGACAGGACTAATGAAAAACTGTTTTTT.

The rearrangement uses TRBV6-5 and TRBJ1-1; D not resolved. Trimming removed 6 bases at V and 7 bases at J, with 9 bases between. CDR3 length equals 11 residues. The germline CDR1 and CDR2 sequences are MNHEY and SVGAGI. The CDR3 region is CASSTIVEAFF. The DNA for the CDR3 is TGTGCCAGCAGCACTATAGTTGAAGCTTTCTTT.

The chain joins TRBV3-1 (or the pseudogene TRBV3-2) to TRBJ1-4; D is uncertain. CDR1 and CDR2 from the germline V gene are LGHDT and YNNKEL (reference sequence). Between the trimmed V and J ends, which lost 0 bases and 13 bases, there was a span of 9 bases. The CDR3 is 12 amino acids. CDR3 sequence: CASSQDRGTLFF. CDR3 DNA: TGTGCCAGCAGCCAAGATCGGGGTACACTGTTTTTT.

This clone appeared a few times. The J gene is TRBJ2-1, the V gene TRBV6-2 or TRBV6-3; D perhaps matches TRBD1 (6 bases). The germline CDR1 and CDR2 sequences are MNHEY and SVGEGT. There are 16 residues in the CDR3. V was trimmed by 0 bases and J by 9 bases, leaving 18 bases between them. The CDR3 here is CASSYSFFLDSGEQFF. CDR3 sequence (DNA): TGTGCCAGCAGTTACTCCTTTTTCCTGGACAGCGGTGAGCAGTTCTTC.

This chain links TRBV4-2 with TRBJ2-6; 15 bases line up with TRBD2. This CDR3 comprises 23 residues. The germline gives CDR1 LGHNA, CDR2 YNFKEQ. After removal of 0 bases from V and 3 bases from J, the junction contained 15 bases not matched to a gene. The CDR3 is CASSQDPQGLAGGRKGGANVLTF. The CDR3 DNA reads TGTGCCAGCAGCCAAGACCCCCAAGGACTAGCGGGAGGGCGCAAGGGTGGGGCCAACGTCCTGACTTTC.

This chain connects TRBV19 to TRBJ1-5, with TRBD1 identical over 7 bases. CDR3 length equals 13 residues. V dropped 7 bases and J dropped 6; count of bases not matched to a gene: 6. The germline gives CDR1 LNHDA, CDR2 SQIVND (reference sequence). The CDR3 sequence is CASNDREGQPQHF. In DNA form, the CDR3 reads TGTGCCAGTAATGACAGGGAAGGTCAGCCCCAGCATTTT.

The chain joins TRBV11-3 to TRBJ2-5; unclear D gene. From germline, CDR1 is SGHNT and CDR2 YENEEA. V dropped 5 bases and J dropped 5 bases, with 15 bases sitting between them. The CDR3 consists of 14 residues. The chain's CDR3 is CASSLDSVGETQYF. CDR3 in DNA: TGTGCCAGCAGCCTTGACTCCGTCGGGGAGACCCAGTACTTC.

This rearrangement joins TRBV3-1 (or the pseudogene TRBV3-2) to TRBJ2-7; tentative D call: TRBD2 (5 bases). The germline V gene has CDR1 LGHDT and CDR2 YNNKEL (reference sequence). V was clipped by 3 bases and J by 3 bases, with 6 bases between them. The CDR3 is 12 amino acids. The CDR3 here is CASSQDFYEQYF. The DNA of the CDR3 is TGTGCCAGCAGCCAGGACTTCTACGAGCAGTACTTC.

V usage is TRBV30 and J usage is TRBJ2-2, with D tentatively TRBD1 (5 bases). The CDR3 consists of 15 residues. The germline gives CDR1 GTSNPN, CDR2 SVGIG (reference sequence). Trimming cost V 5 bases and J 7 bases, with 20 bases left between them. CDR3: CAWEGAGRPLGELFF. CDR3 nucleotides: TGTGCCTGGGAAGGGGCAGGCCGTCCCCTCGGGGAGCTGTTTTTT.

The chain uses TRBV2 and TRBJ2-7; 9 bases fit TRBD1. The CDR3 totals 13 residues. Germline CDR1 SNHLY, CDR2 FYNNEI. The J segment lost 3 bases and the V segment lost 6 bases, leaving 3 bases of the junction unmatched. The DNA of the CDR3 is TGTGCCAGCAGCCCGGACAGGGGCTACGAGCAGTACTTC. Translated, it gives CASSPDRGYEQYF.

The rearrangement links TRBV6-1 to TRBJ1-1, with a weak D call TRBD1 (6 bases). Deletions cut 1 base from V and 9 bases from J, with 15 bases between. The germline V gene encodes CDR1 MNHNS and CDR2 SASEGT. The CDR3 sequence is 14 residues long. CDR3 region: CASSEDWRGAQAFF. DNA for the CDR3: TGTGCCAGCAGTGAAGATTGGCGGGGGGCGCAAGCTTTCTTT.

The chain uses TRBV6-5 and TRBJ1-1, with D unclear. Between the trimmed V and J ends, which lost 2 bases and 5 bases, there was a span of 9 bases. The CDR3 length is 13 residues. Germline V lookup: CDR1 MNHEY, CDR2 SVGAGI. For the CDR3, the DNA is TGTGCCAGCAGTTACCAAGGGAGAACTGAAGCTTTCTTT. It specifies CASSYQGRTEAFF.

CDR3 region: CASARTSGRAEKSEQYF. In nucleotides, the CDR3 is TGTGCCAGCGCTCGGACTAGCGGGAGGGCCGAGAAGTCCGAGCAGTACTTC. J is TRBJ2-7 and V is TRBV2; 15 bases agree with TRBD2. From germline, CDR1 is SNHLY and CDR2 FYNNEI. The CDR3 contains 17 residues. V lost 8 bases, J lost 6 bases, and 14 bases stayed unmatched.